This is a list of T cell receptor beta chains from one sample in a study of T cells in Graves' hyperthyroidism and ophthalmopathy. MiXCR was run by TCRdb on the multiplex PCR reads, yielding one entry per CDR3 protein. Here the sample spans 620,000 or so distinct CDR3 sequences, about 14% being singletons. Sequenced material: blood. Receptors originate from a woman aged 50 to 60 with Graves' ophthalmopathy. Both conserved end residues are part of each CDR3. D genes are given only for firm matches. Clone size, where shown, is once, few, many, or a class for clones that have expanded.

TRBJ1-2,TRBV20-1,many,-,CSAKGTRDIYGYTF,TGCAGTGCTAAAGGGACAAGGGATATCTATGGCTACACCTTC
TRBJ2-1,TRBV7-9,few,-,CASSLDQGQKLYNEQFF,TGTGCCAGCAGCTTAGACCAGGGACAAAAGCTCTACAATGAGCAGTTCTTC
TRBJ2-4,TRBV5-1,many,TRBD1,CASSLDRGRINIQYF,TGCGCCAGCAGCTTGGACAGGGGGCGGATAAACATTCAGTACTTC
TRBJ2-2,TRBV20-1,once,TRBD1,CSARDRGTGELFF,TGCAGTGCTAGGGACAGGGGCACCGGGGAGCTGTTTTTT
TRBJ2-7,TRBV20-1,-,TRBD1,CSARERTGFEQYF,TGCAGTGCCCGAGAAAGGACAGGGTTCGAGCAGTACTTC
TRBJ2-2,TRBV29-1,many,-,CSVEDPTGPQTGELFF,TGCAGCGTTGAGGACCCCACAGGGCCTCAGACCGGGGAGCTGTTTTTT
TRBJ1-1,TRBV9,-,TRBD1,CASSSRGIDTEAFF,TGTGCCAGCAGCTCCAGGGGGATAGACACTGAAGCTTTCTTT
TRBJ2-3,TRBV11-2,many,TRBD2,CASSLVVAGGRDTQYF,TGTGCCAGCAGCTTAGTCGTAGCGGGAGGGCGAGATACGCAGTATTTT
TRBJ1-1,TRBV5-5,-,-,CASSLAGAQRNTEAFF,TGTGCCAGCAGCTTGGCCGGGGCACAGAGGAACACTGAAGCTTTCTTT
TRBJ1-1,TRBV6-6,few,-,CASSYRKALEAFF,TGTGCCAGCAGTTACAGAAAGGCCCTTGAAGCTTTCTTT
TRBJ2-2,TRBV5-1,-,TRBD1,CASSFRQGALTGELFF,TGCGCCAGCAGCTTTCGACAGGGGGCGCTTACCGGGGAGCTGTTTTTT
TRBJ2-1,TRBV19,many,TRBD2,CASTPGTSGRAYNEQFF,TGTGCCAGTACCCCCGGGACTAGCGGGAGGGCTTACAATGAGCAGTTCTTC
TRBJ2-1,TRBV20-1,few,-,CSARGLTGSGSYNEQFF,TGCAGTGCTAGAGGGCTGACCGGGAGTGGGTCCTACAATGAGCAGTTCTTC
TRBJ1-5,TRBV7-2,many,-,CASSRSNQPQHF,TGTGCCAGCAGTCGTAGCAATCAGCCCCAGCATTTT
TRBJ2-3,TRBV27,once,TRBD2,CASSPDSGRAPDTQYF,TGTGCCAGCAGTCCAGATAGCGGGAGGGCCCCAGATACGCAGTATTTT
TRBJ2-1,TRBV28,many,TRBD1,CASRGGGQGGNEQFF,TGTGCCAGCAGAGGGGGGGGACAGGGCGGGAATGAGCAGTTCTTC
TRBJ1-1,TRBV25-1,-,TRBD1,CASRGTAVNTEAFF,TGTGCCAGCAGGGGGACAGCAGTAAACACTGAAGCTTTCTTT
TRBJ2-3,TRBV9,-,TRBD2,CASSITSGRISTDTQYF,TGTGCCAGCAGCATTACTAGCGGGAGGATTAGCACAGATACGCAGTATTTT
TRBJ2-7,TRBV5-5,many,TRBD1,CASSSHRDRGRHEQYF,TGTGCCAGCAGCTCCCACCGGGACAGGGGGCGTCACGAGCAGTACTTC
TRBJ2-1,TRBV28,many,TRBD1,CASSPTGVGFAYNEQFF,TGTGCCAGCAGTCCGACAGGGGTAGGCTTTGCCTACAATGAGCAGTTCTTC
TRBJ1-6,TRBV20-1,-,TRBD1,CSAFGQGDNSPLHF,TGCAGTGCTTTCGGACAGGGCGATAATTCACCCCTCCACTTT
TRBJ2-5,TRBV28,many,TRBD2,CATTSLAGQETQYF,TGTGCCACCACATCACTAGCGGGACAAGAGACCCAGTACTTC
TRBJ1-1,TRBV6-6,many,-,CASSYRTGTNTEAFF,TGTGCCAGCAGTTACCGAACAGGGACGAACACTGAAGCTTTCTTT
TRBJ2-6,TRBV11-2,many,-,CASTQRMGANVLTF,TGTGCCAGCACCCAACGAATGGGGGCCAACGTCCTGACTTTC
TRBJ1-5,TRBV19,-,-,CASSKVRGGYQPQHF,TGTGCCAGTAGTAAGGTAAGGGGAGGATATCAGCCCCAGCATTTT
TRBJ2-7,TRBV19,-,TRBD2,CASSPHVGLAGSYEQYF,TGTGCCAGTAGCCCCCACGTGGGACTAGCGGGTTCCTACGAGCAGTACTTC
TRBJ2-7,TRBV15,few,-,CATRKVHEQYF,TGTGCCACCAGAAAGGTTCACGAGCAGTACTTC
TRBJ1-1,TRBV3-1,many,TRBD1,CASSQKGQTGEAFF,TGTGCCAGCAGCCAAAAGGGGCAGACAGGGGAAGCTTTCTTT
TRBJ2-1,TRBV3-1,-,-,CASSRIPRNYNEQFF,TGTGCCAGCAGCCGGATTCCGCGGAACTACAATGAGCAGTTCTTC
TRBJ2-3,TRBV5-6,many,TRBD2,CASSSLAGSSTDTQYF,TGTGCCAGCAGCTCCCTAGCGGGTTCTAGCACAGATACGCAGTATTTT
TRBJ1-1,TRBV20-1,few,-,CSARGGLTNTEAFF,TGCAGTGCTAGAGGCGGACTTACGAACACTGAAGCTTTCTTT
TRBJ2-1,TRBV24-1,-,-,CATSGGTNEQFF,TGTGCCACCTCCGGGGGAACGAATGAGCAGTTCTTC
TRBJ2-5,TRBV30,many,-,CAWTLGPETQYF,TGTGCCTGGACCTTGGGGCCGGAGACCCAGTACTTC
TRBJ1-5,TRBV3-1,-,-,CASSSSQGQTILNQPQHF,TGTGCCAGCAGCTCTTCCCAGGGGCAAACGATTCTAAATCAGCCCCAGCATTTT